The 21 T cell receptor beta chains below all came from one sample that was sequenced in a study of T cells after yellow fever vaccination. TCRdb re-called the 5' RACE reads with MiXCR, one entry per CDR3 protein. This table has 500,000 to 650,000 distinct CDR3 sequences, roughly 14% appearing once. Sequences were derived from PBMCs, sampled on the day of the yellow fever booster vaccination. The receptors originated from a man younger than 40 who received the YFV17D yellow fever vaccine.

The chain employs TRBV11-2 and TRBJ2-5; D is unresolved. Germline-derived CDR1 and CDR2 are SGHAT and FQNNGV. Deletions cut 8 bases from V and 4 bases from J, with 17 bases between. This CDR3 region has 14 residues. The CDR3 loop is CASGVAVTAETQYF. The CDR3 nucleotides are TGTGCCAGCGGGGTGGCAGTTACAGCAGAGACCCAGTACTTC.

The chain is built from TRBV5-4 and TRBJ2-3; D not resolved. Between the trimmed V and J ends, which lost 3 bases and 2 bases, there was a span of 10 bases. In germline, CDR1 is SGHNT, CDR2 YYREEE (reference sequence). This CDR3 is 14 amino acids long. Here the CDR3 DNA reads TGTGCCAGCAGCTCGAGACACGTCACAGATACGCAGTATTTT. Its protein product is CASSSRHVTDTQYF. Complete variable domain (other parts from reference TRBV5-4 and TRBJ2-3): ETGVTQSPTHLIKTRGQQVTLRCSSQSGHNTVSWYQQALGQGPQFIFQYYREEENGRGNFPPRFSGLQFPNYSSELNVNALELDDSALYLCASSSRHVTDTQYFGPGTRLTVL.

This clonotype was counted only a few times. This chain links TRBV29-1 with TRBJ2-1; D might be TRBD1 (8 bases). The length of the CDR3 is 18 residues. Between the trimmed V and J ends, which lost 2 bases and 7 bases, there was a span of 27 bases. CDR1 and CDR2 (germline): SQVTM, ANQGSEA. This chain's CDR3 is CSVEFGTGGRAGGNEQFF. Written as DNA, the CDR3 is TGCAGCGTTGAATTTGGGACAGGTGGGAGGGCCGGTGGAAATGAGCAGTTCTTC.

This clonotype was detected only a few times. This chain uses TRBV27 with TRBJ2-2; D is perhaps TRBD2 (7 bases). CDR3 length: 15 amino acids. V was shortened by 4 bases and J by 6 bases, with 15 bases between the two germline ends. Per the germline V gene, CDR1 is MNHEY and CDR2 is SMNVEV (reference sequence). This CDR3 is CASSSPGEGSGELFF. CDR3 nucleotide sequence: TGTGCCAGCAGTTCCCCAGGGGAGGGGTCCGGGGAGCTGTTTTTT.

The chain employs TRBV3-1 and TRBJ1-5; D not certain. The length of the CDR3 is 16 residues. V dropped 0 bases and J dropped 2 bases, with 11 bases sitting between them. Per the germline V gene, CDR1 is LGHDT and CDR2 is YNNKEL (reference sequence). CDR3 in amino acids: CASSQERVDRNQPQHF. CDR3 bases: TGTGCCAGCAGCCAAGAAAGGGTGGACCGCAATCAGCCCCAGCATTTT.

This clonotype appeared a few times. The gene calls are TRBV6-1 and TRBJ2-7; D ambiguous. Germline CDR1 reads MNHNS; CDR2 reads SASEGT. V lost 7 bases and J lost 6, with 16 bases in between. CDR3 length: 13 amino acids. CDR3: CASNFENWAEQYF. In DNA, the CDR3 is TGTGCCAGCAACTTTGAGAACTGGGCCGAGCAGTACTTC.

This clonotype was observed many times. The rearrangement uses TRBV20-1 and TRBJ2-7; possibly TRBD1 for D (6 bases). CDR1 is DFQATT, CDR2 SNEGSKA, per germline (reference sequence). The length of the CDR3 is 13 residues. V dropped 5 bases and J dropped 2 bases, with 13 bases sitting between them. The CDR3 sequence: CSALRDTTYEQYF. CDR3 DNA: TGCAGTGCTTTACGGGACACCACCTACGAGCAGTACTTC.

This clonotype was detected only a few times. The rearrangement uses TRBV18 and TRBJ1-5, with D hard to call. V was clipped by 3 bases and J by 0 bases, with 6 bases between them. The CDR3 extends over 14 amino acids. Germline-derived CDR1 and CDR2 are KGHSH and LQKENI. The CDR3 DNA follows: TGTGCCAGCTCACCGGCGGATAGCAATCAGCCCCAGCATTTT. It translates to CASSPADSNQPQHF.

This clonotype showed up just a few times. The J gene is TRBJ2-7, the V gene TRBV5-1; D gene uncertain. CDR1 and CDR2 from the germline V gene are SGHRS and YFSETQ. The CDR3 is 14 amino acids. V was cut by 0 bases and J by 0 bases, with 7 bases left in between. CDR3 region: CASSLETYSYEQYF. The CDR3, as DNA: TGCGCCAGCAGCTTGGAGACCTACTCCTACGAGCAGTACTTC.

This clonotype has just a few counts. This chain joins TRBV28 and TRBJ2-5; D is perhaps TRBD2 (5 bases). The germline CDR1 and CDR2 sequences are MDHEN and SYDVKM. This CDR3 is built from 15 residues. The ends were cut back, 2 bases at V and 5 bases at J, with 15 bases in the middle. Here the CDR3 DNA reads TGTGCCAGCAGTTTAAATCTTGCTCCGGGGGAGACCCAGTACTTC. This encodes CASSLNLAPGETQYF.

This clonotype was observed a handful of times. J is TRBJ1-2 and V is TRBV7-9; 10 bases are shared with TRBD1. Per the germline V gene, CDR1 is SEHNR and CDR2 is FQNEAQ (reference sequence). The CDR3 is 16 residues long. V trimming: 4 bases; J trimming: 3 bases; junction bases outside the gene matches: 8. CDR3 in amino acids: CASSSTGTGDYYGYTF. In nucleotides, the CDR3 is TGTGCCAGCAGCTCAACGGGGACAGGGGATTACTATGGCTACACCTTC.

This clonotype is a singleton in its sample. The rearrangement uses TRBV20-1 and TRBJ1-5; D not resolved. Per germline, CDR1 DFQATT and CDR2 SNEGSKA (reference sequence). The CDR3 sequence is 12 residues long. The germline V and J ends were trimmed by 3 bases and 3 bases, with 6 bases remaining between them. DNA of the CDR3: TGCAGTGCTAGCCCCCTCAATCAGCCCCAGCATTTT. Translating it yields CSASPLNQPQHF.

The CDR3 DNA follows: TGCAGTGCTAGAGATAACTCGGATCGTGTATACGAGCAGTACTTC. Protein sequence: CSARDNSDRVYEQYF. This chain uses TRBV20-1 with TRBJ2-7; D remains unclear. Trimming shortened V by 0 bases and J by 4 bases, and 16 bases separated the two germline ends. The V gene's germline CDR1 is DFQATT and CDR2 SNEGSKA (reference sequence). CDR3 length: 15 residues.

This clonotype was counted between two and nine times. J is TRBJ2-1 and V is TRBV20-1, with D maybe TRBD2 (5 bases). CDR1 is DFQATT and CDR2 is SNEGSKA in the germline V gene (reference sequence). The CDR3 spans 12 residues. Trimming pared 5 bases from V and 7 bases from J, leaving 12 bases between. The CDR3 DNA sequence: TGCAGTGCTCCGGGAACCGGGAATGAGCAGTTCTTC. This sequence encodes CSAPGTGNEQFF.

This clonotype has only a few counts. This chain joins TRBV6-1 and TRBJ2-5; no firm D call. The CDR3 length is 14 residues. Germline CDR1 MNHNS, CDR2 SASEGT. V lost 1 base to trimming and J lost 8 bases, with 14 bases between them. CDR3 coding DNA: TGTGCCAGCAGTGAAGGGCCAGGAAAAGCTACCCAGTACTTC. This translates into CASSEGPGKATQYF.

V gene TRBV28 combines with J gene TRBJ2-6, with unresolved D. CDR1 and CDR2 from the germline V gene are MDHEN and SYDVKM. The CDR3 totals 15 residues. The germline V and J ends were trimmed by 3 bases and 2 bases, with 8 bases remaining between them. The CDR3 sequence is CASSLMPTGANVLTF. The CDR3 bases are TGTGCCAGCAGTTTGATGCCCACTGGGGCCAACGTCCTGACTTTC.

The chain is built from TRBV4-3 and TRBJ2-5, with TRBD1 as a possible D gene (5 bases). Germline assignment: CDR1 LGHNA and CDR2 YSLEER. The CDR3 sequence is 15 residues long. The germline V and J ends were trimmed by 0 bases and 5 bases, with 13 bases remaining between them. CDR3 region: CASSQDRASLETQYF. CDR3 bases: TGCGCCAGCAGCCAAGACAGGGCATCTCTGGAGACCCAGTACTTC.

The genes are TRBV6-2 or TRBV6-3 and TRBJ2-1; no definite D call. The CDR3 consists of 21 residues. Germline V lookup: CDR1 MNHEY, CDR2 SVGEGT. V lost 3 bases and J 0 bases, leaving 27 bases between the germline ends. In nucleotides, the CDR3 is TGTGCCAGCAGTTATTGGGCACCCTCGGAACGTGCGAGCCTCTCCTACAATGAGCAGTTCTTC. Protein product: CASSYWAPSERASLSYNEQFF.

The CDR3 spells CASSVGPSGKAYEQYF. The CDR3 DNA sequence: TGTGCCAGCAGCGTAGGTCCTAGCGGGAAGGCCTACGAGCAGTACTTC. V gene TRBV9 combines with J gene TRBJ2-7; 9 bases fit TRBD2. CDR1 SGDLS and CDR2 YYNGEE come from the germline V gene. CDR3 size: 16 residues. Trimming cost V 0 bases and J 2 bases; bases outside gene matches: 6.

The V call is TRBV12-3 or TRBV12-4, the J call TRBJ2-1; D is possibly TRBD2 (6 bases). This CDR3 has 14 amino acids. V was shortened by 2 bases and J by 6 bases, with 11 bases between the two germline ends. The CDR3 nucleotides read TGTGCCAGCAGTTTACGGGACTCCGTCAATGAGCAGTTCTTC. Its protein product is CASSLRDSVNEQFF.

The CDR3 DNA reads TGCAGTGCTAGACCCCCTAGCGGGAGCGACACCGGGGAGCTGTTTTTT. It specifies CSARPPSGSDTGELFF. This sequence joins TRBV20-1 and TRBJ2-2; 10 bases map to TRBD2. The length of the CDR3 is 16 residues. From germline, CDR1 is DFQATT and CDR2 SNEGSKA (reference sequence). Germline trimming cut 2 bases from V and 3 bases from J; bases unmatched to any gene: 6.